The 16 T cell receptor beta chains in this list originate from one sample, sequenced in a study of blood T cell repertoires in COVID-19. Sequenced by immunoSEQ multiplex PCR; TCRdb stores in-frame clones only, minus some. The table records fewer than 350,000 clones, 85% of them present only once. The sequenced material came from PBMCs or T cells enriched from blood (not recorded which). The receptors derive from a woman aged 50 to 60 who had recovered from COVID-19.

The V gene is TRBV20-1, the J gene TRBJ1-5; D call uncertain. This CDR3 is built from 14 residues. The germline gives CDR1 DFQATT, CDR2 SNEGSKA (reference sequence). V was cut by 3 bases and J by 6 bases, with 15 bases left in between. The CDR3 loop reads CSASGLWQSQPQHF. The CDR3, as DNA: TGCAGTGCTAGTGGGTTGTGGCAGTCTCAGCCCCAGCATTTT.

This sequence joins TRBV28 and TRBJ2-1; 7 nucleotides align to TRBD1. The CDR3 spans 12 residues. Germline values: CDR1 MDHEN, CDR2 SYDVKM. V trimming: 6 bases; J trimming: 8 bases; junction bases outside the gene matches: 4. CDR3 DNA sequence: TGTGCCAGCAGGGGTGACAGGGATGAGCAGTTCTTC. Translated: CASRGDRDEQFF. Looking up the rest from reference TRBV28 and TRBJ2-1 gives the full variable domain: DVKVTQSSRYLVKRTGEKVFLECVQDMDHENMFWYRQDPGLGLRLIYFSYDVKMKEKGDIPEGYSVSREKKERFSLILESASTNQTSMYLCASRGDRDEQFFGPGTRLTVL.

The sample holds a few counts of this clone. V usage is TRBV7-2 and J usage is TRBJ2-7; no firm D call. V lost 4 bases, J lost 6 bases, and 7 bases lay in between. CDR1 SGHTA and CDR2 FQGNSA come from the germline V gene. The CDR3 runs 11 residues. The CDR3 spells CASSSLGEQYF. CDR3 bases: TGTGCCAGCAGCTCCCTCGGCGAGCAGTACTTC.

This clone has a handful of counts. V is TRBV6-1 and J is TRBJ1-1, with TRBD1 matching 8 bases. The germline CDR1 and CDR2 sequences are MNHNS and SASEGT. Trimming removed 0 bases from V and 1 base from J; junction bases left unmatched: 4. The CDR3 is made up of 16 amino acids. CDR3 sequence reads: CASSEAQGAGNTEAFF. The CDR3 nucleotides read TGTGCCAGCAGTGAAGCGCAGGGGGCGGGGAACACTGAAGCTTTCTTT.

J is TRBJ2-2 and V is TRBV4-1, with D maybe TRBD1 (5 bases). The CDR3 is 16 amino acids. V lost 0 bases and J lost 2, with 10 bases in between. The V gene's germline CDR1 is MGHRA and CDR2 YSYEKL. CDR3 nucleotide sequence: TGCGCCAGCAGCCAAGATCGGACACTAAACACCGGGGAGCTGTTTTTT. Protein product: CASSQDRTLNTGELFF.

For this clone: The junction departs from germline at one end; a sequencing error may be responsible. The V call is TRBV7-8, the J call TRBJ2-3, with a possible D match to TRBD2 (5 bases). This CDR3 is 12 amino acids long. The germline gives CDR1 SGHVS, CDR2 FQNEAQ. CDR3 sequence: CASSHRTDLPDF. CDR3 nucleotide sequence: TGTGCCAGCAGCCACCGGACGGACTTGCCAGATTTT.

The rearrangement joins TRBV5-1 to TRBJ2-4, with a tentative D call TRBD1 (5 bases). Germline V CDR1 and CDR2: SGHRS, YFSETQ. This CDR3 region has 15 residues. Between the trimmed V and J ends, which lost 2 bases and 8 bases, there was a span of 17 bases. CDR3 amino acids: CASSFASAVRDIQYF. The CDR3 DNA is TGCGCCAGCAGCTTTGCATCGGCGGTCAGGGACATTCAGTACTTC.

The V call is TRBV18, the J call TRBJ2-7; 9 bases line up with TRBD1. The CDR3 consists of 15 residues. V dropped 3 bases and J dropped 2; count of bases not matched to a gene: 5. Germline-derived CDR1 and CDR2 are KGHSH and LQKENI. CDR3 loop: CASSPGTGNTYEQYF. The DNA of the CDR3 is TGTGCCAGCTCACCTGGGACAGGGAACACCTACGAGCAGTACTTC.

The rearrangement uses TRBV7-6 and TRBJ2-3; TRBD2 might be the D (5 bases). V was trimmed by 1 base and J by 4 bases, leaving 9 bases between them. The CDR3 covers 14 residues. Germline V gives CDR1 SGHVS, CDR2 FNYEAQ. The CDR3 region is CASSLEGVADTQYF. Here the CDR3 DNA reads TGTGCCAGCAGCTTAGAGGGAGTCGCAGATACGCAGTATTTT.

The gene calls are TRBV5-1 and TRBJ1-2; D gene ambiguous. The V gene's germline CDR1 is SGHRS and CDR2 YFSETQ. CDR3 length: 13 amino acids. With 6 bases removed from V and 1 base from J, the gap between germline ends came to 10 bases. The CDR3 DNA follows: TGCGCCAGCACCCTAGGACTTAACTATGGCTACACCTTC. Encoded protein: CASTLGLNYGYTF.

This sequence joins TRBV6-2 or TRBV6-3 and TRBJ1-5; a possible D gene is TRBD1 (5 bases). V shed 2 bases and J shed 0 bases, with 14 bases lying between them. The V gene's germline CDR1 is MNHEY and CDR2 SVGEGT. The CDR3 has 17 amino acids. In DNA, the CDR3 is TGTGCCAGCAGTTACCCCCCCGACAGTGCTAGCAATCAGCCCCAGCATTTT. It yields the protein CASSYPPDSASNQPQHF.

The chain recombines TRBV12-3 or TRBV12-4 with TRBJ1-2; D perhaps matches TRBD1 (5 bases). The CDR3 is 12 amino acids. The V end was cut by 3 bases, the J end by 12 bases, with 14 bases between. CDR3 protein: CASSFRTHLHTF. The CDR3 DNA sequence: TGTGCCAGCAGTTTCCGGACACATCTCCACACCTTC.

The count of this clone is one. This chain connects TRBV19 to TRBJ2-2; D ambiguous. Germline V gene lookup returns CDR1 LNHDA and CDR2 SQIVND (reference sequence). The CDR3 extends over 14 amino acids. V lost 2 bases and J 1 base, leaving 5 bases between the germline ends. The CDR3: CASSIQENTGELFF. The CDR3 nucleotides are TGTGCCAGTAGTATACAGGAGAACACCGGGGAGCTGTTTTTT.

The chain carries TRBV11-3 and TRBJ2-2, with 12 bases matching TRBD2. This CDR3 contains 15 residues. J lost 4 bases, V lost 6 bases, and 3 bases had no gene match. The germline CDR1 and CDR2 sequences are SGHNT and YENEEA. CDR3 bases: TGTGCCAGCAGTATGGGACTAGCGGGCACCGGGGAGCTGTTTTTT. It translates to CASSMGLAGTGELFF.

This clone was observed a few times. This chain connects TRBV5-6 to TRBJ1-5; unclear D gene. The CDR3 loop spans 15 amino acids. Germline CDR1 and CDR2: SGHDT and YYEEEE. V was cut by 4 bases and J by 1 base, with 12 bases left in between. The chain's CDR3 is CASSEGGLSNQPQHF. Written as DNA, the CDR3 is TGTGCCAGCAGCGAGGGAGGGTTGAGCAATCAGCCCCAGCATTTT. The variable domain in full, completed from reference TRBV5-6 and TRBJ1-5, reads DAGVTQSPTHLIKTRGQQVTLRCSPKSGHDTVSWYQQALGQGPQFIFQYYEEEERQRGNFPDRFSGHQFPNYSSELNVNALLLGDSALYLCASSEGGLSNQPQHFGDGTRLSIL.

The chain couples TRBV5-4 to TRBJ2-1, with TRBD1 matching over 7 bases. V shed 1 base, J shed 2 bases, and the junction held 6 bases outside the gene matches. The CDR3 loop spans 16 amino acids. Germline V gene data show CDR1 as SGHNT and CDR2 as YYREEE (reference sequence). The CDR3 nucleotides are TGTGCCAGCAGCTTGACAGGGGACGCGACCTACAATGAGCAGTTCTTC. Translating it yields CASSLTGDATYNEQFF.